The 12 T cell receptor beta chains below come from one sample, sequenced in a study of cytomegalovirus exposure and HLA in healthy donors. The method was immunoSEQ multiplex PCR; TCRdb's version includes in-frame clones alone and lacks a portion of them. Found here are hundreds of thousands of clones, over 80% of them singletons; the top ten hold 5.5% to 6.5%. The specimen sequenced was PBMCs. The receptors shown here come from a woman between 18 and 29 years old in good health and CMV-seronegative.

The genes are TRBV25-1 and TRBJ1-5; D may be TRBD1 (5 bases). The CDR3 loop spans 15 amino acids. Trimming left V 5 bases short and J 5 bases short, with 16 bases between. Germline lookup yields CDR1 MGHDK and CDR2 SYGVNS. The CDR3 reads CASSPRGGNDQPQHF. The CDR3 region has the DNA TGTGCCAGCAGTCCTCGCGGGGGGAATGATCAGCCCCAGCATTTT.

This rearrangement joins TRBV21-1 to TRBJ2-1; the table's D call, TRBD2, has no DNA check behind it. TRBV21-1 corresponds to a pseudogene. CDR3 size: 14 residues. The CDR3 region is CASNGLAGEWEQFF. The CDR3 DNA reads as TGTGCCAGCAACGGACTAGCGGGAGAATGGGAGCAGTTCTTC.

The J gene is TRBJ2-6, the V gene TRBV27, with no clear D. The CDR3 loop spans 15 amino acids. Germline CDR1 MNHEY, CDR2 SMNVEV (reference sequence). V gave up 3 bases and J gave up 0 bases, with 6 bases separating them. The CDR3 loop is CASSLQSSGANVLTF. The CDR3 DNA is TGTGCCAGCAGTTTGCAGAGCTCTGGGGCCAACGTCCTGACTTTC.

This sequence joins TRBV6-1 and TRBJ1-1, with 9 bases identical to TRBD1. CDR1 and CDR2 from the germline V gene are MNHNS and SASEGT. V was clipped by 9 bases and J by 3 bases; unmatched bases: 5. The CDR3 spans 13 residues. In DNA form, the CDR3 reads TGTGCCAGTGGGACAGGGTTTTACACTGAAGCTTTCTTT. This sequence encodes CASGTGFYTEAFF.

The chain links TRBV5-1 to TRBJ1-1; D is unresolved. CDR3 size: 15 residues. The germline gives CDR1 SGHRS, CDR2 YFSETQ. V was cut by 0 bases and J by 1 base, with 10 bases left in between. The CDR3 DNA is TGCGCCAGCAGCTTGGTCTCAGCACGGAACACTGAAGCTTTCTTT. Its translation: CASSLVSARNTEAFF.

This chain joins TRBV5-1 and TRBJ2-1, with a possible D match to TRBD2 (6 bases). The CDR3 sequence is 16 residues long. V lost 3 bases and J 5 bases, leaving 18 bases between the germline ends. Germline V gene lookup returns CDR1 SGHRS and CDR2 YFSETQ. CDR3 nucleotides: TGCGCCAGCAGCTCCCTAAGCCTAGCGTTGGACAATGAGCAGTTCTTC. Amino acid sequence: CASSSLSLALDNEQFF.

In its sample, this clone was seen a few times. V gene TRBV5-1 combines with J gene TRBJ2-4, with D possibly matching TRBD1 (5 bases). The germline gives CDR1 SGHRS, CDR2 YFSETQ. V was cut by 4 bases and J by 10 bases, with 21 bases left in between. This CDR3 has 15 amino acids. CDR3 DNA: TGCGCCAGCAGCCAGGGTGTTGGGGAATCGGTTATTCAGTACTTC. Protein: CASSQGVGESVIQYF.

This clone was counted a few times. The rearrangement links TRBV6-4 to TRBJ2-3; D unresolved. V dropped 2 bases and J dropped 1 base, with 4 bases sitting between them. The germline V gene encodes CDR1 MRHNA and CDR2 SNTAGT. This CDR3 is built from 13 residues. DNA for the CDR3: TGTGCCAGCAGTGACGATGGCACAGATACGCAGTATTTT. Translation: CASSDDGTDTQYF.

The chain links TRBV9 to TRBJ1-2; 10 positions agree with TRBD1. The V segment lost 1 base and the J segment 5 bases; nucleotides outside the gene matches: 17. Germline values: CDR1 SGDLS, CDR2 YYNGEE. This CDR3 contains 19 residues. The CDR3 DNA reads TGTGCCAGCAGCGTACCCCCCGGGACAGGGGATCTCCGGGGGTATGGCTACACCTTC. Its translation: CASSVPPGTGDLRGYGYTF.

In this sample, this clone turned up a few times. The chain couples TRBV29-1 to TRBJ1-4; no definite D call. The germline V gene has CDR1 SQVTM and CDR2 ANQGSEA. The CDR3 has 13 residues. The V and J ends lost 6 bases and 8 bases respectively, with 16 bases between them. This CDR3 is CSVVSRAGEKLFF. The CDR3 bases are TGCAGCGTCGTGAGTAGGGCTGGGGAAAAACTGTTTTTT.

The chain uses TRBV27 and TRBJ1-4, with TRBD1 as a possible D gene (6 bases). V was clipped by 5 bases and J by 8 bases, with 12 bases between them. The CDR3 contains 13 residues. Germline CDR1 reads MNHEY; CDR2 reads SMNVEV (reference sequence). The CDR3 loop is CASSPRTVEKLFF. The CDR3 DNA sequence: TGTGCCAGCAGTCCCCGGACAGTGGAAAAACTGTTTTTT. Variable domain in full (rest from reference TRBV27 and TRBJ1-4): EAQVTQNPRYLITVTGKKLTVTCSQNMNHEYMSWYRQDPGLGLRQIYYSMNVEVTDKGDVPEGYKVSRKEKRNFPLILESPSPNQTSLYFCASSPRTVEKLFFGSGTQLSVL.

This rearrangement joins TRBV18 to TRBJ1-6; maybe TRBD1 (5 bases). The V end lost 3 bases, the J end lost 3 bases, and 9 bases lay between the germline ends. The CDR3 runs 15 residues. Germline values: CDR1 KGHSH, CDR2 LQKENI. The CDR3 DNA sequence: TGTGCCAGCTCACCCCCGGGACTCTATAATTCACCCCTCCACTTT. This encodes CASSPPGLYNSPLHF.